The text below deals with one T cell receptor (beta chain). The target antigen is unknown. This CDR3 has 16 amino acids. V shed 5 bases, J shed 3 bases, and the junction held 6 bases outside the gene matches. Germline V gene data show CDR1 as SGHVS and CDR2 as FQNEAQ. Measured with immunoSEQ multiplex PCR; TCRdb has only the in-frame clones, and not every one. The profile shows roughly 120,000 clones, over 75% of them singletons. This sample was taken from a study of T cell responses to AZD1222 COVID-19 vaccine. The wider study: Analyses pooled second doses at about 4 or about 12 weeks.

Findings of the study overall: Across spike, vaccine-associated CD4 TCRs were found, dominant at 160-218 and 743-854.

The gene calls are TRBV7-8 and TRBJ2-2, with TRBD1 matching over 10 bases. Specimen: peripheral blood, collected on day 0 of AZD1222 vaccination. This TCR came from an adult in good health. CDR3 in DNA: TGTGCCAGCAGCCCGACCGGGACAGGGGACACCGGGGAGCTGTTTTTT. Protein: CASSPTGTGDTGELFF.